This entry lists 27 T cell receptor beta chains sequenced from one sample in a study of coeliac disease. Some clones are missing from TCRdb's copy, which holds only in-frame ones; the method was immunoSEQ multiplex PCR. The sample includes under 6,500 clones, about 66% of them seen just once. Sequenced: lymphocytes from the gut lamina propria. These receptors all stem from a man aged 65-85 years with active celiac disease.

CDR3 protein: CSAVTYEQYF. The CDR3 DNA reads TGCAGCGCCGTTACCTACGAGCAGTACTTC. The chain is built from TRBV29-1 and TRBJ2-7; D unresolved. The CDR3 runs 10 residues. Trimming took 7 bases from V and 2 from J, leaving 6 bases between them. From germline, CDR1 is SQVTM and CDR2 ANQGSEA.

The CDR3 is CASSPGQVRGSNYGYTF. The DNA for the CDR3 is TGTGCCAGCTCCCCCGGACAGGTCAGGGGGTCTAACTATGGCTACACCTTC. The chain combines TRBV18 with TRBJ1-2; 7 bases map to TRBD1. Losses at the gene ends were 6 bases for V and 0 bases for J; bases not matched to a gene: 13. This CDR3 spans 17 amino acids. CDR1 KGHSH and CDR2 LQKENI come from the germline V gene. Looking up the rest from reference TRBV18 and TRBJ1-2 gives the full variable domain: NAGVMQNPRHLVRRRGQEARLRCSPMKGHSHVYWYRQLPEEGLKFMVYLQKENIIDESGMPKERFSAEFPKEGPSILRIQQVVRGDSAAYFCASSPGQVRGSNYGYTFGSGTRLTVV.

The chain links TRBV4-2 to TRBJ2-3; 7 nucleotides agree with TRBD2. Germline-derived CDR1 and CDR2 are LGHNA and YNFKEQ. After removal of 0 bases from V and 0 bases from J, the junction contained 6 bases not matched to a gene. The length of the CDR3 is 17 residues. This CDR3 is CASSQDEAGASTDTQYF. The CDR3 DNA reads as TGTGCCAGCAGCCAAGATGAGGCGGGAGCGAGCACAGATACGCAGTATTTT.

V is TRBV7-9 and J is TRBJ1-6; D gene unclear. V was shortened by 0 bases and J by 9 bases, with 6 bases between the two germline ends. Per the germline V gene, CDR1 is SEHNR and CDR2 is FQNEAQ (reference sequence). The CDR3 totals 13 residues. CDR3 DNA sequence: TGTGCCAGCAGCTTAGCGCGTATTTCACCCCTCCACTTT. It codes for CASSLARISPLHF.

This clone was seen only a few times. The chain uses TRBV5-4 and TRBJ1-1, with D unclear. The V end was cut by 0 bases, the J end by 2 bases, with 8 bases between. The CDR3 totals 14 residues. The germline V gene encodes CDR1 SGHNT and CDR2 YYREEE (reference sequence). The CDR3 sequence is CASSLDSRNTEAFF. CDR3 in DNA: TGTGCCAGCAGCTTGGACAGCCGAAACACTGAAGCTTTCTTT.

This chain connects TRBV6-1 to TRBJ1-5, with TRBD1 matching 8 bases. The CDR3 is made up of 13 amino acids. The V gene's germline CDR1 is MNHNS and CDR2 SASEGT. Germline trimming cut 7 bases from V and 5 bases from J; bases unmatched to any gene: 4. The CDR3 reads CASTGGQHQPQHF. For the CDR3, the DNA is TGTGCCAGCACAGGGGGCCAGCATCAGCCCCAGCATTTT.

The chain carries TRBV15 and TRBJ1-1; maybe TRBD1 (6 bases). Trimming pared 2 bases from V and 11 bases from J, leaving 15 bases between. Germline V gene sequence: CDR1 LNHNV, CDR2 YYDKDF (reference sequence). The CDR3 runs 13 residues. This chain's CDR3 is CATSRTQGSSAFF. The CDR3 DNA follows: TGTGCCACCAGCAGAACACAGGGATCCTCGGCTTTCTTT.

J is TRBJ1-2 and V is TRBV19; D might be TRBD1 (5 bases). V dropped 7 bases and J dropped 3 bases, with 15 bases sitting between them. CDR1 and CDR2 from the germline V gene are LNHDA and SQIVND (reference sequence). This CDR3 is built from 14 residues. In nucleotides, the CDR3 is TGTGCCAGTAAAACATCGGGGGTGGACTATGGCTACACCTTC. Translated: CASKTSGVDYGYTF.

This chain links TRBV5-4 with TRBJ2-4; perhaps TRBD1 as D (5 bases). With 4 bases removed from V and 2 bases from J, the gap between germline ends came to 10 bases. The CDR3 covers 14 residues. Germline loops: CDR1 SGHNT, CDR2 YYREEE (reference sequence). CDR3 residues: CASSNRFSKNIQYF. The CDR3 nucleotides read TGTGCCAGCAGCAACAGGTTTTCCAAAAACATTCAGTACTTC. The full variable domain, completed using reference TRBV5-4 and TRBJ2-4, is ETGVTQSPTHLIKTRGQQVTLRCSSQSGHNTVSWYQQALGQGPQFIFQYYREEENGRGNFPPRFSGLQFPNYSSELNVNALELDDSALYLCASSNRFSKNIQYFGAGTRLSVL.

This chain joins TRBV7-9 and TRBJ2-3; 8 nucleotides line up with TRBD1. Unmatched junction bases numbered 10, after V lost 3 bases and J lost 2 bases. Germline values: CDR1 SEHNR, CDR2 FQNEAQ (reference sequence). The length of the CDR3 is 17 residues. CDR3 residues: CASSFIETGQATDTQYF. CDR3 coding DNA: TGTGCCAGCAGCTTCATCGAGACGGGACAGGCCACAGATACGCAGTATTTT.

This clone was seen once. The CDR3 DNA sequence: TGTGCCAGTAGGCCTGGCGCGACAGGGCTGGCGGGCAATCAGCCCCAGCATTTT. It codes for CASRPGATGLAGNQPQHF. This sequence joins TRBV19 and TRBJ1-5, with 7 positions matching TRBD1. CDR1 LNHDA and CDR2 SQIVND come from the germline V gene (reference sequence). The V and J ends lost 6 bases and 2 bases, in that order; junction bases with no gene match: 16. CDR3 length equals 18 residues.

The chain uses TRBV7-2 and TRBJ2-5, with 13 bases that match TRBD2. The CDR3 is made up of 16 amino acids. Germline V CDR1 and CDR2: SGHTA, FQGNSA. After removal of 5 bases from V and 5 bases from J, the junction contained 8 bases not matched to a gene. The CDR3, as DNA: TGTGCCAGCAGCAGGACTAGCGGGGGTGGGGAGGAGACCCAGTACTTC. Encoded protein: CASSRTSGGGEETQYF.

The chain joins TRBV9 to TRBJ1-2, with D unresolved. Looked up from germline, CDR1 is SGDLS and CDR2 is YYNGEE. Between the trimmed V and J ends, which lost 1 base and 1 base, there was a span of 2 bases. The CDR3 extends over 12 amino acids. CDR3 DNA sequence: TGTGCCAGCAGCGTATATAACTATGGCTACACCTTC. Translation: CASSVYNYGYTF.

V usage is TRBV7-2 and J usage is TRBJ1-1; D gene ambiguous. There are 13 residues in the CDR3. Germline V lookup: CDR1 SGHTA, CDR2 FQGNSA. Trimming shortened V by 6 bases and J by 3 bases, and 11 bases separated the two germline ends. The CDR3 DNA reads as TGTGCCAGCAGTTTCTATTCCTACACTGAAGCTTTCTTT. Residues: CASSFYSYTEAFF.

The J gene is TRBJ1-4, the V gene TRBV9; no clear D gene. The ends were cut back, 5 bases at V and 0 bases at J, with 8 bases in the middle. CDR3 length equals 14 residues. From germline, CDR1 is SGDLS and CDR2 YYNGEE. This CDR3 reads CASSTRATNEKLFF. The CDR3 DNA reads TGTGCCAGCAGTACCCGGGCAACTAATGAAAAACTGTTTTTT.

The chain couples TRBV5-1 to TRBJ2-3; the D gene is possibly TRBD1 (6 bases). This CDR3 spans 17 amino acids. CDR1 and CDR2 (germline): SGHRS, YFSETQ. V was cut by 1 base and J by 1 base, with 16 bases left in between. CDR3 protein: CASSLLVMGARTDTQYF. The CDR3 DNA sequence: TGCGCCAGCAGCTTGTTGGTGATGGGGGCTCGCACAGATACGCAGTATTTT.

CDR3 in DNA: TGTGCCAGCAGAGCAGGGTTTTCCAATCAGCCCCAGCATTTT. It is translated as CASRAGFSNQPQHF. The genes are TRBV28 and TRBJ1-5; perhaps TRBD1 as D (5 bases). Trimming took off 6 bases at V and 3 bases at J, with 12 bases between the two ends. Germline V gene sequence: CDR1 MDHEN, CDR2 SYDVKM. There are 14 residues in the CDR3.

This clone occurred a few times. The rearrangement joins TRBV14 to TRBJ2-3; D is unclear. The CDR3 totals 15 residues. The V gene lost 4 bases and the J gene lost 3 bases, with 14 bases spanning the gap. Germline CDR1 and CDR2: SGHDN and FVKESK. The DNA for the CDR3 is TGTGCCAGCAGCCGATATAGTCCCAGGACAGATACGCAGTATTTT. It yields the protein CASSRYSPRTDTQYF.

V gene TRBV29-1 combines with J gene TRBJ1-2; D is possibly TRBD1 (5 bases). Trimming cost V 6 bases and J 1 base, with 18 bases left between them. The CDR3 is 15 residues long. Germline assignment: CDR1 SQVTM and CDR2 ANQGSEA. DNA of the CDR3: TGCAGCGTACTCGGGGGGTCGGCAGTTAACTATGGCTACACCTTC. Translating it yields CSVLGGSAVNYGYTF.

This clone was observed once. The junction and the germline gene differ at one end; a read error may be behind it. The CDR3 DNA is TGCGCCAGCAGCCACGAGACCGGGACAGGGGGTGACGAGCGGTACTTC. As protein: CASSHETGTGGDERYF. V and J are TRBV4-1 and TRBJ2-7, with TRBD1 matching 11 bases. The CDR3 is 16 amino acids. CDR1 and CDR2 from the germline V gene are MGHRA and YSYEKL.

A few counts support this clone. The rearrangement uses TRBV19 and TRBJ1-3; 8 positions agree with TRBD1. Per the germline V gene, CDR1 is LNHDA and CDR2 is SQIVND (reference sequence). Trimming at V came to 7 bases and at J to 8 bases, leaving 16 bases not matched to a gene. CDR3 length equals 16 residues. CDR3 in amino acids: CASTSGTGLTSDTIYF. The CDR3 DNA follows: TGTGCCAGTACCTCTGGGACAGGTCTGACTTCGGACACCATATATTTT.

The V gene is TRBV4-2, the J gene TRBJ2-7; 12 bases fit TRBD2. The CDR3 sequence is 16 residues long. The V and J ends lost 0 bases and 6 bases, in that order; junction bases with no gene match: 6. Germline CDR1 reads LGHNA; CDR2 reads YNFKEQ. The CDR3 loop reads CASSQDLAGGPGEQYF. The CDR3 DNA is TGTGCCAGCAGCCAAGATCTAGCGGGGGGGCCGGGCGAGCAGTACTTC.

The gene calls are TRBV28 and TRBJ2-2, with D unclear. Trimming removed 3 bases at V and 1 base at J, with 6 bases between. CDR1 is MDHEN, CDR2 SYDVKM, per germline. CDR3 length equals 14 residues. The CDR3 here is CASSFPQNTGELFF. The CDR3 DNA follows: TGTGCCAGCAGTTTTCCACAGAACACCGGGGAGCTGTTTTTT.

J is TRBJ2-7 and V is TRBV15; perhaps TRBD1 as D (6 bases). This CDR3 spans 19 amino acids. Germline CDR1 reads LNHNV; CDR2 reads YYDKDF (reference sequence). V was trimmed by 2 bases and J by 5 bases, leaving 28 bases between them. The CDR3 nucleotides read TGTGCCACCAGCAGAAAAAAACCCCCTACAGGGAGTAAAGGAAACGAGCAGTACTTC. It codes for CATSRKKPPTGSKGNEQYF.

The J gene is TRBJ2-7, the V gene TRBV4-1; D gene unclear. The CDR3 is 13 residues long. V gave up 0 bases and J gave up 9 bases, with 12 bases separating them. Germline V gene lookup returns CDR1 MGHRA and CDR2 YSYEKL. As DNA, the CDR3 is TGCGCCAGCAGCCAAGAAGAACTACGCGCGCAGTACTTC. Its translation: CASSQEELRAQYF.

The rearrangement joins TRBV4-1 to TRBJ2-7, with 7 positions matching TRBD2. The CDR3 consists of 13 residues. CDR1 MGHRA and CDR2 YSYEKL come from the germline V gene. J was trimmed by 12 bases and V by 0 bases; bases with no gene match: 8. The CDR3 sequence: CASSQEEGLRRYF. CDR3 bases: TGCGCCAGCAGCCAAGAAGAGGGACTACGGCGGTACTTC.

The chain joins TRBV28 to TRBJ1-1; maybe TRBD1 (6 bases). Germline assignment: CDR1 MDHEN and CDR2 SYDVKM. This CDR3 is built from 15 residues. V gave up 6 bases and J gave up 0 bases, with 14 bases separating them. This CDR3 reads CASSQPQGMNTEAFF. The CDR3 region has the DNA TGTGCCAGCAGCCAACCGCAGGGGATGAACACTGAAGCTTTCTTT. The full variable domain, with the rest looked up from reference TRBV28 and TRBJ1-1, is DVKVTQSSRYLVKRTGEKVFLECVQDMDHENMFWYRQDPGLGLRLIYFSYDVKMKEKGDIPEGYSVSREKKERFSLILESASTNQTSMYLCASSQPQGMNTEAFFGQGTRLTVV.